The next 21 T cell receptor beta chains were all read from a single sample in a study of T cells in localized non-small cell lung cancer. Repertoires were generated with immunoSEQ multiplex PCR, while TCRdb's copy carries only in-frame clones and drops some. This sample has more than 15,000 clones, with about 91% found just once. Source: peripheral blood, taken before any cancer treatment. The receptors were sampled from a woman aged 35-75 years with stage I lung adenocarcinoma.

V and J are TRBV29-1 and TRBJ1-2; maybe TRBD1 (5 bases). The CDR3 is 12 amino acids. Looked up from germline, CDR1 is SQVTM and CDR2 is ANQGSEA. The ends were cut back, 5 bases at V and 7 bases at J, with 14 bases in the middle. The DNA of the CDR3 is TGCAGCGTTATACCCGGGGGTGGTGGCTACACCTTC. It is translated as CSVIPGGGGYTF.

The V and J genes are TRBV25-1 and TRBJ2-1; maybe TRBD1 (6 bases). The germline V gene encodes CDR1 MGHDK and CDR2 SYGVNS. The V end was cut by 4 bases, the J end by 4 bases, with 11 bases between. The CDR3 spans 14 residues. The CDR3 here is CASSGAGDYNEQFF. DNA for the CDR3: TGTGCCAGCAGTGGGGCAGGGGATTACAATGAGCAGTTCTTC.

This clone was seen more than once but under ten times. The chain is built from TRBV15 and TRBJ2-3; no firm D call. The ends were cut back, 3 bases at V and 6 bases at J, with 10 bases in the middle. This CDR3 is built from 13 residues. Germline loops: CDR1 LNHNV, CDR2 YYDKDF (reference sequence). CDR3 DNA sequence: TGTGCCACCAGCAGCCCGCCCCTGGATACGCAGTATTTT. As protein: CATSSPPLDTQYF. The full variable domain, in which reference TRBV15 and TRBJ2-3 provide the parts outside the CDR3, is DAMVIQNPRYQVTQFGKPVTLSCSQTLNHNVMYWYQQKSSQAPKLLFHYYDKDFNNEADTPDNFQSRRPNTSFCFLDIRSPGLGDTAMYLCATSSPPLDTQYFGPGTRLTVL.

The chain couples TRBV23-1 to TRBJ1-2; no firm D call. TRBV23-1 is filed as an ORF, its function uncertain. V was trimmed by 2 bases and J by 3 bases, leaving 13 bases between them. The CDR3 extends over 15 amino acids. The CDR3: CASSQILPGYYGYTF. CDR3 coding DNA: TGCGCCAGCAGTCAAATCCTTCCCGGGTACTATGGCTACACCTTC.

The CDR3 sequence: CASSLRTSGRALGNTGELFF. CDR3 bases: TGCGCCAGCAGCTTAAGAACTAGCGGGAGGGCCCTCGGTAACACCGGGGAGCTGTTTTTT. V and J are TRBV5-1 and TRBJ2-2; 13 positions match TRBD2. Germline CDR1 SGHRS, CDR2 YFSETQ. J gave up 2 bases and V 2 bases, and 12 bases lay outside the gene matches. The CDR3 has 20 residues.

CDR3 sequence (DNA): TGTGCCAGCAGTTTGTCCGTTGCAGGACGCTATGGCTACACCTTC. Amino acids: CASSLSVAGRYGYTF. V and J are TRBV28 and TRBJ1-2, with no clear D. This CDR3 spans 15 amino acids. Trimming pared 3 bases from V and 4 bases from J, leaving 15 bases between. Germline lookup yields CDR1 MDHEN and CDR2 SYDVKM.

J is TRBJ2-7 and V is TRBV4-2; D could derive from TRBD1 or TRBD2 (6 bases each). The CDR3 spans 15 residues. CDR1 and CDR2 (germline): LGHNA, YNFKEQ. Trimming stripped 0 bases from V and 5 bases from J, with 14 bases between. The CDR3 is CASSQDRWGANEQYF. The CDR3 coding sequence is TGTGCCAGCAGCCAAGATAGATGGGGGGCAAACGAGCAGTACTTC.

CDR3 sequence: CATSRDPFTSGYNEQFF. CDR3 nucleotide sequence: TGTGCCACCAGCAGAGATCCGTTTACTAGCGGCTACAATGAGCAGTTCTTC. The V gene is TRBV15, the J gene TRBJ2-1; TRBD2 matches at 8 bases. Trimming took 0 bases from V and 3 from J; bases not matched to a gene: 7. The CDR3 sequence is 17 residues long. Germline V CDR1 and CDR2: LNHNV, YYDKDF (reference sequence).

The gene calls are TRBV21-1 and TRBJ2-7; the listed D gene, TRBD1, was not tested against the DNA. TRBV21-1 is an annotated pseudogene. CDR3 length: 14 residues. The CDR3 bases are TGTGCCAGCAGCAAAACGGCAGAGCAGGGAAATCCCTACTTC. Amino acid sequence: CASSKTAEQGNPYF.

The sample holds one count of this clone. The chain combines TRBV25-1 with TRBJ2-7; 8 bases agree with TRBD1. The CDR3 has 13 amino acids. With 10 bases clipped from V and 6 bases from J, the junction kept 11 bases outside the gene matches. Germline assignment: CDR1 MGHDK and CDR2 SYGVNS. CDR3 DNA: TGTGCCACCGAATCCGGGACAGGTGGCGAGCAGTACTTC. Protein: CATESGTGGEQYF.

The chain joins TRBV18 to TRBJ1-5; tentative D call: TRBD1 (5 bases). CDR3 length equals 16 residues. V lost 4 bases and J 2 bases, leaving 15 bases between the germline ends. The V gene's germline CDR1 is KGHSH and CDR2 LQKENI. Written as DNA, the CDR3 is TGTGCCAGCTCACGAAATGGGGGATCGGGCAATCAGCCCCAGCATTTT. It translates to CASSRNGGSGNQPQHF.

The gene calls are TRBV25-1 and TRBJ1-4; TRBD1 is a possible D gene (6 bases). Trimming cost V 3 bases and J 8 bases, with 16 bases left between them. The CDR3 runs to 15 residues. Germline loops: CDR1 MGHDK, CDR2 SYGVNS. CDR3 DNA: TGTGCCAGCAGTGATTCCCACAGGGTTGGGGAAAAACTGTTTTTT. Amino acid sequence: CASSDSHRVGEKLFF.

The chain is built from TRBV30 and TRBJ1-4, with 10 bases matching TRBD1. The CDR3 contains 12 residues. J was trimmed by 11 bases and V by 1 base; bases with no gene match: 1. The V gene's germline CDR1 is GTSNPN and CDR2 SVGIG (reference sequence). This CDR3 reads CAWSGTGGKLFF. For the CDR3, the DNA is TGTGCCTGGAGTGGGACAGGGGGGAAACTGTTTTTT.

The chain couples TRBV6-1 to TRBJ1-1; TRBD1 matches 7 bases. Germline CDR1 is MNHNS and CDR2 is SASEGT. Germline trimming cut 4 bases from V and 1 base from J; bases unmatched to any gene: 3. The CDR3 is 14 amino acids. Written as DNA, the CDR3 is TGTGCCAGCAGTGTGCGGGACAGGAACACTGAAGCTTTCTTT. Protein product: CASSVRDRNTEAFF.

The genes are TRBV14 and TRBJ2-3; no definite D call. This CDR3 comprises 12 residues. Trimming cost V 0 bases and J 7 bases, with 5 bases left between them. CDR1 and CDR2 from the germline V gene are SGHDN and FVKESK. The CDR3 sequence is CASSQDRNTQYF. The CDR3 nucleotides read TGTGCCAGCAGCCAAGATCGAAATACGCAGTATTTT.

V is TRBV6-5 and J is TRBJ2-1; D uncertain. Trimming stripped 7 bases from V and 8 bases from J, with 9 bases between. CDR1 is MNHEY and CDR2 is SVGAGI in the germline V gene. The CDR3 length is 11 residues. The CDR3 region is CASTQSYEQFF. CDR3 in DNA: TGTGCCAGCACCCAGAGCTATGAGCAGTTCTTC.

The rearrangement links TRBV10-2 to TRBJ1-4; D not resolved. V dropped 1 base and J dropped 3 bases, with 12 bases sitting between them. CDR1 WSHSY and CDR2 SAAADI come from the germline V gene. The CDR3 consists of 16 residues. This CDR3 is CASSEFRSGANEKLFF. In DNA form, the CDR3 reads TGCGCCAGCAGTGAGTTCAGATCCGGGGCTAATGAAAAACTGTTTTTT.

The genes are TRBV5-6 and TRBJ2-7; 9 positions match TRBD1. Germline V CDR1 and CDR2: SGHDT, YYEEEE. The V segment lost 4 bases and the J segment 5 bases; nucleotides outside the gene matches: 10. The CDR3 contains 15 residues. The CDR3 reads CASSISGTGWNEQYF. CDR3 sequence (DNA): TGTGCCAGCAGCATCTCCGGGACAGGGTGGAACGAGCAGTACTTC.

This clone was counted a few times. Distinct nucleotide sequences in the sample also encode this CDR3. The chain has TRBV4-3 and TRBJ2-6; D remains unclear. Germline CDR1 LGHNA, CDR2 YSLEER. The CDR3 covers 16 residues. Between the trimmed V and J ends, which lost 0 bases and 1 base, there was a span of 7 bases. The CDR3 DNA reads TGCGCCAGCAGCCAAGAATTGGGGTCTGGGGCCAACGTCCTGACTTTC. Translated, it gives CASSQELGSGANVLTF.

V usage is TRBV25-1 and J usage is TRBJ2-7; a weak D match, TRBD2 (6 bases). The CDR3 is 16 amino acids. Between the trimmed V and J ends, which lost 1 base and 3 bases, there was a span of 16 bases. Germline values: CDR1 MGHDK, CDR2 SYGVNS. The CDR3 DNA reads as TGTGCCAGCAGTGAATCCCATGGGGGGACCTACTACGAGCAGTACTTC. Protein sequence: CASSESHGGTYYEQYF.

This chain connects TRBV21-1 to TRBJ1-4; the D segment call TRBD1 is taken from the table without a DNA check. TRBV21-1 is a pseudogene locus. The CDR3 is 15 amino acids. CDR3 coding DNA: TGTGCCAGCACGGATGAGGACAGGGTTAATGAAAAACTGTTTTTT. Translating gives CASTDEDRVNEKLFF.